This T cell receptor (beta chain) was found in a study of shared clonotypes between healthy human individuals. Whole-study findings and limits: Among donors, sharing of clonotypes was expected to be affected by sequencing depth.

Note on this clone: The antigen remains undetermined.

Without sorting, samples used tens of millions of PBMCs for genomic DNA. Ten immunoSEQ deep assay plates held the unsorted PBMC DNA. Authors' methods: ImmunoSEQ yielded junction-only sequences lacking quality scores, so filtering differed. Profiling relied on immunoSEQ multiplex PCR, and the TCRdb table lists in-frame clones only, not all of them. V and J calls and clone size are given by that table; D and trimming were obtained from the DNA. This table has 450,000 to 500,000 clones, about 85% appearing once. The sample consisted of PBMCs. This receptor was identified in a woman between 40 and 55 years old in good health. Some clones in this sample may be carry-over from other donors' samples.

The CDR3 sequence is CASSVDSGINEKLFF. CDR3 DNA sequence: TGTGCCAGCAGCGTAGATTCAGGGATAAATGAAAAACTGTTTTTT. V usage is TRBV9 and J usage is TRBJ1-4, with D possibly being TRBD1 (5 bases). The germline V gene has CDR1 SGDLS and CDR2 YYNGEE. The CDR3 consists of 15 residues. V was trimmed by 0 bases and J by 5 bases, leaving 11 bases between them.